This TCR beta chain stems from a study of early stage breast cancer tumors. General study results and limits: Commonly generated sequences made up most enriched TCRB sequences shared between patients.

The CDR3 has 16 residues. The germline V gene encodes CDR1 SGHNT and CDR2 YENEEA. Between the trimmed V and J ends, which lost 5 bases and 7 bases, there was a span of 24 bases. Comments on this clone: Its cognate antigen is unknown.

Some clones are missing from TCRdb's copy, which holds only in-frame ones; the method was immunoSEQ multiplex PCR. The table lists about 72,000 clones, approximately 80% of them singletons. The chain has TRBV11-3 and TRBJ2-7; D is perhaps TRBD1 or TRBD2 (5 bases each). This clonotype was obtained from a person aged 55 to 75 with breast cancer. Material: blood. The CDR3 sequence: CASSVGFRDGLQEQYF. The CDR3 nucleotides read TGTGCCAGCAGCGTAGGATTCCGGGACGGATTACAGGAGCAGTACTTC.